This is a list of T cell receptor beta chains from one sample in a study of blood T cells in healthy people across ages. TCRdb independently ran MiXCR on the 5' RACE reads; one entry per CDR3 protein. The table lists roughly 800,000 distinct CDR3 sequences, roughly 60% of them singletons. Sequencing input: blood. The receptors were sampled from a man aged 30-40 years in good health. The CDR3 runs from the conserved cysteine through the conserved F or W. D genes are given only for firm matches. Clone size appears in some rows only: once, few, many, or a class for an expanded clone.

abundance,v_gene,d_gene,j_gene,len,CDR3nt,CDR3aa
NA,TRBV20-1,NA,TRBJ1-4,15,TGCAGTGCTAGACCAGCGCCTGCAACTAATGAAAAACTGTTTTTT,CSARPAPATNEKLFF
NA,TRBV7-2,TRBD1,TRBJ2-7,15,TGTGCCAGCAGCTCGCCCGGGACAGGGGTTGACGAGCAGTACTTC,CASSSPGTGVDEQYF
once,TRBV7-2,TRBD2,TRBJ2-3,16,TGTGCCAGCAGCCAACTAGCGGGGGGGCCGACAGATACGCAGTATTTT,CASSQLAGGPTDTQYF
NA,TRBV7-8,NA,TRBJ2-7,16,TGTGCCAGCAGCTTCCTCTCCGGTAGCGGTCAATACGAGCAGTACTTC,CASSFLSGSGQYEQYF
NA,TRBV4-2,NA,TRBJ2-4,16,TGTGCCAGCAGCCAAGGGGCCGGGGACTCCTACAATGAGCAGTACTTC,CASSQGAGDSYNEQYF
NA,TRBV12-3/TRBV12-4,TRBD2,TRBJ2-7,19,TGTGCCAGCAGTTCCCAGGTATGGTATTCGGCGGGAGTGCCTTACGAGCAGTACTTC,CASSSQVWYSAGVPYEQYF
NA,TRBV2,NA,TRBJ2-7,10,TGTGCCAGCGAAGGAGCCGAGCAGTACTTC,CASEGAEQYF
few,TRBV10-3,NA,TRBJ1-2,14,TGTGCCATCGGGGAGGTCGGCAGGGGCTATGGCTACACCTTC,CAIGEVGRGYGYTF
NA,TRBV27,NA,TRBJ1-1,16,TGTGCCAGCAGTCAACTTTGGACAGACATGAACACTGAAGCTTTCTTT,CASSQLWTDMNTEAFF
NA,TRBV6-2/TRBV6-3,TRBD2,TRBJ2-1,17,TGTGCCAGCAGCCCACTAGCGGGACAAATCCCCTACAATGAGCAGTTCTTC,CASSPLAGQIPYNEQFF
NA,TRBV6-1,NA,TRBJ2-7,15,TGTGCCAGCAGTGAATGGGCTAAGGAGTCCTACGAGCAGTACTTC,CASSEWAKESYEQYF
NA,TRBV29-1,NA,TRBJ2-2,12,TGCAGCGTGGGGGACGGTTTCGGGGAGCTGTTTTTT,CSVGDGFGELFF
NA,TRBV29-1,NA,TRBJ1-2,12,TGCAGCGTTGTTCGACAAAACTATGGCTACACCTTC,CSVVRQNYGYTF
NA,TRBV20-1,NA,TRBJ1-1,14,TGCAGTGCAGGACCGGTCGTCAGGAACACTGAAGCTTTCTTT,CSAGPVVRNTEAFF
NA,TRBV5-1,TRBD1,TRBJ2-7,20,TGCGCCAGCAGCTTGGCCGGAGGGACAGGCTTAATGGCCCTCTCCTACGAGCAGTACTTC,CASSLAGGTGLMALSYEQYF
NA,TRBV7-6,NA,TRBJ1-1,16,TGTGCCAGCAGTGCTAACCCGATATTTCTGAACACTGAAGCTTTCTTT,CASSANPIFLNTEAFF
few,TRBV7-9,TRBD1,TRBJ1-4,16,TGTGCCAGCAGCTTAACCTCGGACAGGGATAATGAAAAACTGTTTTTT,CASSLTSDRDNEKLFF
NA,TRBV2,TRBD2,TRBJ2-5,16,TGTGCCAGCAGTGAGCGGACTAGCGGGGCTCAGGGGACCCAGTACTTC,CASSERTSGAQGTQYF
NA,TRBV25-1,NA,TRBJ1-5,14,TGTGCCAGCAGCGAGGGGGACATCGATCAGCCCCAGCATTTT,CASSEGDIDQPQHF
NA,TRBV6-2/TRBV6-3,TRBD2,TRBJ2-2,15,TGTGCCAGCAGTCGACTAGCGGGAGAAGTCGGGGAGCTGTTTTTT,CASSRLAGEVGELFF
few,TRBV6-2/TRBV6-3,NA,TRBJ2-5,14,TGTGCCAGCCGAAAAACTAGTCCGCTAGAGACCCAGTACTTC,CASRKTSPLETQYF
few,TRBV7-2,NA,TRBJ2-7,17,TGTGCCAGCAGCTTAGGACCCTCCAGGGGAATGAACTACGAGCAGTACTTC,CASSLGPSRGMNYEQYF
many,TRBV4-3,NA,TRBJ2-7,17,TGCGCCAGCAGCCAAGATTGGGGTCGCGGGTACCTCTACGAGCAGTACTTC,CASSQDWGRGYLYEQYF
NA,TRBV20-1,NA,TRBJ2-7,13,TGCAGTGCCCACCCGGGGCTGGGCTACGAGCAGTACTTC,CSAHPGLGYEQYF
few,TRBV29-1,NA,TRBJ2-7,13,TGCAGCGTGGGGGCGGCGTATCTCGACGAGCAGTACTTC,CSVGAAYLDEQYF
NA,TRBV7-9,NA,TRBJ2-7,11,TGTGCCAGCAGCTCCCCGGGACATCTGTACTTC,CASSSPGHLYF
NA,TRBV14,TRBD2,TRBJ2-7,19,TGTGCCAGCAGCCAAGATTCGTATCGGACCGGGACTAGGAGCTACGAGCAGTACTTC,CASSQDSYRTGTRSYEQYF
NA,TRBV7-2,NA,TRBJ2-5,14,TGTGCCAGCAAACGTACGGCGATTGAGGAGACCCAGTACTTC,CASKRTAIEETQYF
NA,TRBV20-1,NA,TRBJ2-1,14,TGCAGTGCTAGAGAGGGTCGCCCATACAATGAGCAGTTCTTC,CSAREGRPYNEQFF
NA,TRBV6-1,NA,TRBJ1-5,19,TGTGCCAGCTCTCCAGGGATACAGAAAGGCGCTATTAGCAATCAGCCCCAGCATTTT,CASSPGIQKGAISNQPQHF
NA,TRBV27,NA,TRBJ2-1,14,TGTGCCAGCAGTTGGGACCTCTCCTACAATGAGCAGTTCTTC,CASSWDLSYNEQFF
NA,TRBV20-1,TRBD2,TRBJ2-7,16,TGCAGTGCTAGAGATCAATTGGCTAGCGGGTACCTTGAGCAGTACTTC,CSARDQLASGYLEQYF
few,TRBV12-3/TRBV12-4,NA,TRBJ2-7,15,TGTGCCAGCAGTCCTGCGTGGAGGGGTGGACACGAGCAGTACTTC,CASSPAWRGGHEQYF
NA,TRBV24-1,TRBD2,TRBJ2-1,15,TGTGCCACCAGTGACTCCGGGACTCGCGGGGGGGAACAGTTCTTC,CATSDSGTRGGEQFF
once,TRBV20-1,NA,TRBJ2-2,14,TGCAGTGCTAGAACAGATACTAGCCCCGGGGAGCTGTTTTTT,CSARTDTSPGELFF
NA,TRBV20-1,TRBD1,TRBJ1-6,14,TGCAGTGCTTACAGGGGCGACTTGGGTTCACCCCTCCACTTT,CSAYRGDLGSPLHF
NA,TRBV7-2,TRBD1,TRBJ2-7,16,TGTGCCAGCAGCGTAGGGCCGGGACAGGGTACCTACGAGCAGTACTTC,CASSVGPGQGTYEQYF
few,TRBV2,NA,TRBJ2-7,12,TGTGCCAGCAGTTATGACCTTTACGAGCAGTACTTC,CASSYDLYEQYF
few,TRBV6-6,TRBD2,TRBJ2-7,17,TGTGCCAGCAGTTACGGCCCCGGACTAGCGGACTCCTACGAGCAGTACTTC,CASSYGPGLADSYEQYF
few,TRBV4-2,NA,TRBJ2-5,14,TGTGCCAGCAGCCAAGAAGCCCTTCAAGAGACCCAGTACTTC,CASSQEALQETQYF